These T cell receptor beta chains were read from a single sample in a study of blood T cells in healthy people across ages. TCRdb ran MiXCR on the 5' RACE reads and lists one entry per CDR3 protein. This table has about 800,000 distinct CDR3 sequences, roughly 60% appearing once. The sample taken for sequencing was blood. The receptors shown here come from a man under 40 in good health. CDR3s include the opening cysteine and the closing phenylalanine or tryptophan. The D gene is left open where the match is weak. Some rows mark clone size as missing; the rest say once, few, many or name a class of expanded clone.

v_gene: TRBV20-1; d_gene: NA; j_gene: TRBJ1-4; abundance: few; CDR3aa: CSARAQATNEKLFF; CDR3nt: TGCAGTGCTAGAGCCCAAGCAACTAATGAAAAACTGTTTTTT
v_gene: TRBV14; d_gene: NA; j_gene: TRBJ1-1; abundance: NA; CDR3aa: CASSQGLWTEAFF; CDR3nt: TGTGCCAGCAGCCAAGGACTTTGGACTGAAGCTTTCTTT
v_gene: TRBV12-3/TRBV12-4; d_gene: NA; j_gene: TRBJ2-7; abundance: NA; CDR3aa: CASSFGDTSDEQYF; CDR3nt: TGTGCCAGCAGTTTTGGGGACACCAGCGACGAGCAGTACTTC
v_gene: TRBV5-1; d_gene: TRBD1; j_gene: TRBJ2-5; abundance: few; CDR3aa: CASSVGTDQETQYF; CDR3nt: TGCGCCAGCAGCGTCGGGACAGACCAAGAGACCCAGTACTTC
v_gene: TRBV12-3/TRBV12-4; d_gene: TRBD1; j_gene: TRBJ1-4; abundance: NA; CDR3aa: CASTPNRGEKLFF; CDR3nt: TGTGCCAGCACTCCCAACAGGGGTGAAAAACTGTTTTTT
v_gene: TRBV27; d_gene: NA; j_gene: TRBJ2-7; abundance: NA; CDR3aa: CASSPSGTVDYEQYF; CDR3nt: TGTGCCAGCAGCCCATCCGGGACGGTGGACTACGAGCAGTACTTC
v_gene: TRBV6-5; d_gene: NA; j_gene: TRBJ2-3; abundance: NA; CDR3aa: CASKGDGGTDTQYF; CDR3nt: TGTGCCAGCAAGGGGGACGGGGGCACAGATACGCAGTATTTT
v_gene: TRBV19; d_gene: NA; j_gene: TRBJ2-7; abundance: NA; CDR3aa: CASLSYGFYEQYF; CDR3nt: TGTGCCAGTCTCAGTTACGGGTTCTACGAGCAGTACTTC
v_gene: TRBV10-3; d_gene: NA; j_gene: TRBJ2-5; abundance: few; CDR3aa: CAISGQNEQETQYF; CDR3nt: TGTGCCATCAGCGGACAGAACGAACAAGAGACCCAGTACTTC
v_gene: TRBV27; d_gene: TRBD2; j_gene: TRBJ2-7; abundance: NA; CDR3aa: CASGTLGGPGEQYF; CDR3nt: TGTGCCAGCGGGACTTTGGGAGGGCCGGGCGAGCAGTACTTC
v_gene: TRBV24-1; d_gene: NA; j_gene: TRBJ2-3; abundance: few; CDR3aa: CATTDTGDLTDTQYF; CDR3nt: TGTGCCACCACCGACACCGGGGACCTCACAGATACGCAGTATTTT
v_gene: TRBV6-2/TRBV6-3; d_gene: NA; j_gene: TRBJ1-4; abundance: NA; CDR3aa: CASKTGGSDEKLFF; CDR3nt: TGTGCCAGCAAAACGGGGGGAAGTGATGAAAAACTGTTTTTT
v_gene: TRBV30; d_gene: NA; j_gene: TRBJ2-7; abundance: NA; CDR3aa: CAWREGISREQYF; CDR3nt: TGTGCCTGGAGAGAGGGTATATCCCGCGAGCAGTACTTC
v_gene: TRBV6-2/TRBV6-3; d_gene: NA; j_gene: TRBJ2-6; abundance: NA; CDR3aa: CASSYPPTAGANVLTF; CDR3nt: TGTGCCAGCAGTTACCCCCCGACAGCTGGGGCCAACGTCCTGACTTTC
v_gene: TRBV7-9; d_gene: TRBD1; j_gene: TRBJ1-2; abundance: many; CDR3aa: CASNLGQGIRGYTF; CDR3nt: TGTGCCAGCAACCTGGGACAGGGGATCCGCGGCTACACCTTC
v_gene: TRBV6-2/TRBV6-3; d_gene: TRBD2; j_gene: TRBJ2-7; abundance: few; CDR3aa: CASSSPLAGWYEQYF; CDR3nt: TGTGCCAGCAGTTCCCCGCTAGCGGGATGGTACGAGCAGTACTTC
v_gene: TRBV29-1; d_gene: NA; j_gene: TRBJ2-5; abundance: few; CDR3aa: CSVAGVEETQYF; CDR3nt: TGCAGCGTTGCGGGAGTTGAAGAGACCCAGTACTTC
v_gene: TRBV7-2; d_gene: TRBD1; j_gene: TRBJ2-2; abundance: NA; CDR3aa: CASSLMGTGATGELFF; CDR3nt: TGTGCCAGCAGCTTAATGGGGACAGGAGCCACCGGGGAGCTGTTTTTT
v_gene: TRBV4-1; d_gene: NA; j_gene: TRBJ1-1; abundance: NA; CDR3aa: CASSQEPVHGANTEAFF; CDR3nt: TGCGCCAGCAGCCAAGAACCAGTCCACGGGGCAAACACTGAAGCTTTCTTT
v_gene: TRBV5-5; d_gene: NA; j_gene: TRBJ2-3; abundance: NA; CDR3aa: CASSFLLYEDTQYF; CDR3nt: TGTGCCAGCAGCTTCCTACTTTACGAGGATACGCAGTATTTT
v_gene: TRBV12-3/TRBV12-4; d_gene: TRBD1; j_gene: TRBJ2-4; abundance: NA; CDR3aa: CASSQDREKAYF; CDR3nt: TGTGCCAGCAGCCAAGACAGGGAGAAGGCGTACTTC
v_gene: TRBV15; d_gene: TRBD1; j_gene: TRBJ2-7; abundance: once; CDR3aa: CATSRTRGSFYEQYF; CDR3nt: TGTGCCACCAGCAGAACCAGGGGGTCCTTTTACGAGCAGTACTTC
v_gene: TRBV18; d_gene: TRBD2; j_gene: TRBJ2-7; abundance: NA; CDR3aa: CASSPLTSVSYEQYF; CDR3nt: TGTGCCAGCTCACCACTGACTAGCGTCTCCTACGAGCAGTACTTC
v_gene: TRBV10-3; d_gene: TRBD2; j_gene: TRBJ2-5; abundance: few; CDR3aa: CAIRLGLAGQETQYF; CDR3nt: TGTGCCATCAGACTCGGACTAGCGGGGCAAGAGACCCAGTACTTC
v_gene: TRBV7-3; d_gene: NA; j_gene: TRBJ2-3; abundance: NA; CDR3aa: CAIHDPSQYF; CDR3nt: TGTGCCATCCATGATCCATCGCAGTATTTT
v_gene: TRBV12-3/TRBV12-4; d_gene: TRBD2; j_gene: TRBJ2-7; abundance: once; CDR3aa: CASSPTSGVSSYEQYF; CDR3nt: TGTGCCAGCAGTCCGACTAGCGGGGTAAGCTCCTACGAGCAGTACTTC
v_gene: TRBV12-3/TRBV12-4; d_gene: NA; j_gene: TRBJ1-6; abundance: NA; CDR3aa: CASSAQGALHF; CDR3nt: TGTGCCAGCAGTGCACAGGGAGCCCTCCACTTT
v_gene: TRBV12-3/TRBV12-4; d_gene: TRBD2; j_gene: TRBJ2-5; abundance: NA; CDR3aa: CASTKGVGSGEQYF; CDR3nt: TGTGCCAGCACTAAGGGAGTTGGGAGCGGGGAGCAGTACTTC
v_gene: TRBV5-1; d_gene: NA; j_gene: TRBJ1-2; abundance: NA; CDR3aa: CASSLGPTVGPNYGYTF; CDR3nt: TGCGCCAGCAGCTTGGGCCCGACAGTGGGTCCTAACTATGGCTACACCTTC